The source of this T cell receptor (beta chain) is a study of CD8+CD57+ T cells in acquired aplastic anemia. According to the study, genomic DNA was the template for TCR beta VDJ and CDR3 profiling. TCRdb itself ran the reads through MiXCR, one entry per CDR3 protein. The table records 200,000 or so distinct CDR3 sequences, 40% to 50% of them present only once. Those patients picked for sequencing had displayed CD8+CD57+ cell expansion on flow cytometry. This clonotype has a handful of counts. This CDR3 region has 15 residues. J lost 3 bases, V lost 4 bases, and 2 bases had no gene match. The germline gives CDR1 SGHRS, CDR2 YFSETQ.

The TCR comes from a human donor with aplastic anemia. This chain uses TRBV5-1 with TRBJ2-2; 11 nucleotides agree with TRBD2. The sample consisted of sorted CD4+, CD8+, or CD8+CD57+ T cells (not recorded which) from PBMCs. CDR3 protein: CASSVLAGDTGELFF. The CDR3 DNA sequence: TGCGCCAGCAGCGTACTAGCGGGAGACACCGGGGAGCTGTTTTTT.